The T cell receptor beta chain under discussion was sequenced for a study of cytomegalovirus exposure and HLA in healthy donors. Study as a whole: In an earlier analysis, around 100 million unique TCR beta sequences were found from about 190 million T cells. Study outcomes and limitations: HLA-A and HLA-B allele assignments for most subjects were reportedly predicted accurately using TCR beta sequences. When analyzed later, a missense DCLRE1C variant was found to be linked to TCR beta V- and J-gene trimming.

This CDR3 comprises 13 residues. The germline V and J ends were trimmed by 4 bases and 4 bases, with 7 bases remaining between them. From germline, CDR1 is SGHDN and CDR2 FVKESK. PCR employed 60 Vbeta and 13 Jbeta primers. Clones were sequenced by immunoSEQ multiplex PCR, and TCRdb holds only the in-frame ones, with some missing. The table includes around 65,000 clones, around 79% detected once. As regards this clone: Antigen unknown.

The chain is built from TRBV14 and TRBJ2-2; D is uncertain. This receptor was identified in a woman aged 30 to 39 in good health and CMV-seropositive. The sequenced sample was PBMCs. DNA for the CDR3: TGTGCCAGCAGCCCTTATCCCACCGGGGAGCTGTTTTTT. Protein product: CASSPYPTGELFF.